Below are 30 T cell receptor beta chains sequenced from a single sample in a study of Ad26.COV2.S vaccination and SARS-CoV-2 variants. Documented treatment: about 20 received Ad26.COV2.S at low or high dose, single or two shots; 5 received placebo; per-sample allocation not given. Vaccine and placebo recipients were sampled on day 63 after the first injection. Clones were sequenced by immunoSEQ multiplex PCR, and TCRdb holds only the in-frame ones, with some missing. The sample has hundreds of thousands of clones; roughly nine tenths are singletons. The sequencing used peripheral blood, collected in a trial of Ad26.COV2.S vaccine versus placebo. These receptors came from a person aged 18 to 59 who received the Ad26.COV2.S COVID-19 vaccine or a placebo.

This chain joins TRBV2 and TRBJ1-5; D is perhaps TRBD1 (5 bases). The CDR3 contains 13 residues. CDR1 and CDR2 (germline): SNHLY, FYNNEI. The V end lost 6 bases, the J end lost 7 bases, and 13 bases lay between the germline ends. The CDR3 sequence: CASRTRAGQPQHF. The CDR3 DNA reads TGTGCCAGCAGGACCAGGGCGGGGCAGCCCCAGCATTTT.

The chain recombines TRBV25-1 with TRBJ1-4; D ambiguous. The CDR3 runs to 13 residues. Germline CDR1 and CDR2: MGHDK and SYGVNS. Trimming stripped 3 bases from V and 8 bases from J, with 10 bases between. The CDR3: CASSEGGSEKLFF. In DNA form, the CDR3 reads TGTGCCAGCAGTGAGGGAGGGAGCGAAAAACTGTTTTTT.

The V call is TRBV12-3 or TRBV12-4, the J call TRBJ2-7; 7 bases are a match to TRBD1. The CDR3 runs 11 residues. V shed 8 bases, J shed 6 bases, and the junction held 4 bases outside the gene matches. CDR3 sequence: CASHRGLEQYF. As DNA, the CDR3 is TGTGCCAGCCACAGGGGTCTCGAGCAGTACTTC.

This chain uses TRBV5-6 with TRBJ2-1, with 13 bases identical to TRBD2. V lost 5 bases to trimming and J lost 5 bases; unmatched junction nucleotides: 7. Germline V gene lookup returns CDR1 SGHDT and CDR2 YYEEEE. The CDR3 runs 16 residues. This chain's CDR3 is CASSPTGTSGNNEQFF. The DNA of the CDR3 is TGTGCCAGCAGTCCCACCGGGACTAGCGGGAACAATGAGCAGTTCTTC.

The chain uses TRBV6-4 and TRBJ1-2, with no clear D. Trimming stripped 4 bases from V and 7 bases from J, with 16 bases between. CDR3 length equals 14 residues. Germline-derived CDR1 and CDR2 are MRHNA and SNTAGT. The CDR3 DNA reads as TGTGCCAGCAGTGTGGAATCTCACAGTGCTGGCTACACCTTC. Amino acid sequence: CASSVESHSAGYTF.

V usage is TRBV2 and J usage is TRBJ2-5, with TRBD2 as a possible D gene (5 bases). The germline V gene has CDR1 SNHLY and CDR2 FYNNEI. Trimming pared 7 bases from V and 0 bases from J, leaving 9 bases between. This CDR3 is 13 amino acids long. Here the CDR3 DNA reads TGTGCCAGCATGGGCGGGTACCAAGAGACCCAGTACTTC. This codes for CASMGGYQETQYF. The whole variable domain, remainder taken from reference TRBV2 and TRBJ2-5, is EPEVTQTPSHQVTQMGQEVILRCVPISNHLYFYWYRQILGQKVEFLVSFYNNEISEKSEIFDDQFSVERPDGSNFTLKIRSTKLEDSAMYFCASMGGYQETQYFGPGTRLLVL.

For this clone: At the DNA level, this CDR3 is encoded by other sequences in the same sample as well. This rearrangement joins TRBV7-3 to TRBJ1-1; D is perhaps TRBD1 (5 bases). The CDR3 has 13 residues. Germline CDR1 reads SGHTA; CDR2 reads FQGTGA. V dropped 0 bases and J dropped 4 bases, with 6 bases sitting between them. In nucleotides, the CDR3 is TGTGCCAGCAGCTTAACTCAGGGCACTGAAGCTTTCTTT. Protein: CASSLTQGTEAFF.

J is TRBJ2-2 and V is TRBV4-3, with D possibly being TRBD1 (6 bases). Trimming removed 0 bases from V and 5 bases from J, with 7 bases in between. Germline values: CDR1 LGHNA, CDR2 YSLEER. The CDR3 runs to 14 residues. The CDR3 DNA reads TGCGCCAGCAGCCAAGAGAGGGGGACCGGGGAGCTGTTTTTT. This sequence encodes CASSQERGTGELFF.

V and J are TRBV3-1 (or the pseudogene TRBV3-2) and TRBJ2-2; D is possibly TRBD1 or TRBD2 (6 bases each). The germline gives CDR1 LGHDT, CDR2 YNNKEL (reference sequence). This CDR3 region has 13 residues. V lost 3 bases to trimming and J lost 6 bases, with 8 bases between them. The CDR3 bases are TGTGCCAGCAGCCAGAGGGGGGCCGGGGAGCTGTTTTTT. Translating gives CASSQRGAGELFF.

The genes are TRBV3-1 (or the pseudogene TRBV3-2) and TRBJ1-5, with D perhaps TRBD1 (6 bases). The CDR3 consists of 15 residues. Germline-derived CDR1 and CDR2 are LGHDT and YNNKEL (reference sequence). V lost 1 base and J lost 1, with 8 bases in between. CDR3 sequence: CASSQAGASNQPQHF. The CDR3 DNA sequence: TGTGCCAGCAGCCAAGCAGGGGCGAGCAATCAGCCCCAGCATTTT.

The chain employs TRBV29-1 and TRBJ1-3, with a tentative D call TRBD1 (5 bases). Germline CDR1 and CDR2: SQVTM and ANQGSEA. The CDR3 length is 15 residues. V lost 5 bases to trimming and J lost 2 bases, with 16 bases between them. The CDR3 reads CSVSFVQGPGNTIYF. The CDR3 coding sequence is TGCAGCGTTAGTTTCGTTCAGGGTCCTGGAAACACCATATATTTT. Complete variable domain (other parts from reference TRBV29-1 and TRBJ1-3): SAVISQKPSRDICQRGTSLTIQCQVDSQVTMMFWYRQQPGQSLTLIATANQGSEATYESGFVIDKFPISRPNLTFSTLTVSNMSPEDSSIYLCSVSFVQGPGNTIYFGEGSWLTVV.

The CDR3 DNA follows: TGTGCCAGCAGCGTAGGTCGGGGAACCCACTATGGCTACACCTTC. Translating it yields CASSVGRGTHYGYTF. The V call is TRBV9, the J call TRBJ1-2; unclear D gene. The germline V gene encodes CDR1 SGDLS and CDR2 YYNGEE. The CDR3 totals 15 residues. Trimming took off 0 bases at V and 3 bases at J, with 12 bases between the two ends.

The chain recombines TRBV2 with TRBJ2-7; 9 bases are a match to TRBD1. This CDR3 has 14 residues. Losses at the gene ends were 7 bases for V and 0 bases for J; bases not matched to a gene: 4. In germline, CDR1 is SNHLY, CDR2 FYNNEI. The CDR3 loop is CASTEGQGSYEQYF. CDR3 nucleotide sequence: TGTGCCAGCACGGAGGGACAGGGCTCCTACGAGCAGTACTTC.

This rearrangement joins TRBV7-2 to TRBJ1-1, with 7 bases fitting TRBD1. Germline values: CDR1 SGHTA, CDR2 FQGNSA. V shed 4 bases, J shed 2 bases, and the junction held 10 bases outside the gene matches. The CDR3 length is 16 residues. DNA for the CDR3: TGTGCCAGCAGCTCTACACGGGACAGCGCAAACACTGAAGCTTTCTTT. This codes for CASSSTRDSANTEAFF. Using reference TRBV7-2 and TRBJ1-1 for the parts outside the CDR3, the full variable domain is GAGVSQSPSNKVTEKGKDVELRCDPISGHTALYWYRQSLGQGLEFLIYFQGNSAPDKSGLPSDRFSAERTGGSVSTLTIQRTQQEDSAVYLCASSSTRDSANTEAFFGQGTRLTVV.

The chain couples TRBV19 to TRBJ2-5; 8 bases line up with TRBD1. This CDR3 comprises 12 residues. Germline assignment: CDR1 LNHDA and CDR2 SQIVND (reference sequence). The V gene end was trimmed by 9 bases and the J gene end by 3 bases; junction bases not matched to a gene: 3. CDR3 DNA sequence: TGTGCCAGGGCGACAGGGGAAGAGACCCAGTACTTC. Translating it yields CARATGEETQYF.

Here the CDR3 reads CSVDSGANVLTF. CDR3 coding DNA: TGCAGCGTTGACTCTGGGGCCAACGTCCTGACTTTC. The chain is built from TRBV29-1 and TRBJ2-6, with D unresolved. The germline V and J ends were trimmed by 3 bases and 0 bases, with 0 bases remaining between them. This CDR3 region has 12 residues. The V gene's germline CDR1 is SQVTM and CDR2 ANQGSEA.

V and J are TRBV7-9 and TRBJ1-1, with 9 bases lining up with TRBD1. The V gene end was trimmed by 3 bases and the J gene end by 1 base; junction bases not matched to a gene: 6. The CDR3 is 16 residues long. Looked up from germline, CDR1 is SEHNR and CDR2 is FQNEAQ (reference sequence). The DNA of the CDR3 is TGTGCCAGCAGCTTCGGACAGGGGACGCCGAACACTGAAGCTTTCTTT. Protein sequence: CASSFGQGTPNTEAFF. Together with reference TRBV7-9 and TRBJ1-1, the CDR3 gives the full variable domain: DTGVSQNPRHKITKRGQNVTFRCDPISEHNRLYWYRQTLGQGPEFLTYFQNEAQLEKSRLLSDRFSAERPKGSFSTLEIQRTEQGDSAMYLCASSFGQGTPNTEAFFGQGTRLTVV.

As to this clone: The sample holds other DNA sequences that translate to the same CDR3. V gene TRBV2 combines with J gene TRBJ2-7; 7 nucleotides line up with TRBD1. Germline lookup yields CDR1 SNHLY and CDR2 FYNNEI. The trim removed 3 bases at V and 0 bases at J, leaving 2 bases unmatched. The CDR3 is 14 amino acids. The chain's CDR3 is CASSEQGVSYEQYF. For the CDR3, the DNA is TGTGCCAGCAGTGAGCAGGGGGTCTCCTACGAGCAGTACTTC.

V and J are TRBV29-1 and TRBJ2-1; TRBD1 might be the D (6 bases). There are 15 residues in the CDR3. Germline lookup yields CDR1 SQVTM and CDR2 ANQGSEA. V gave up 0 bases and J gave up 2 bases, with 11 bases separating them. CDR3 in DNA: TGCAGCGTTGAAGATCTGGGGGCTACCTACAATGAGCAGTTCTTC. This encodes CSVEDLGATYNEQFF.

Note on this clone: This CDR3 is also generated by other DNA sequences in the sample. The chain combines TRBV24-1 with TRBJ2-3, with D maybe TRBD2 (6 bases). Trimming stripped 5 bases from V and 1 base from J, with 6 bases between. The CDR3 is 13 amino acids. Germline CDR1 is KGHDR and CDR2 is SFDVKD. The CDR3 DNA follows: TGTGCCACCAGTGGGGGGGGCACAGATACGCAGTATTTT. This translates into CATSGGGTDTQYF.

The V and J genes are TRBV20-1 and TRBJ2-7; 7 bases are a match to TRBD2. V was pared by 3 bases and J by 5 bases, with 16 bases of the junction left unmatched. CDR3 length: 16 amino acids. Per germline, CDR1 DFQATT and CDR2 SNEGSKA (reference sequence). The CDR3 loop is CSASPAVRGVEDEQYF. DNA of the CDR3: TGCAGTGCTAGTCCAGCGGTACGGGGGGTAGAGGACGAGCAGTACTTC.

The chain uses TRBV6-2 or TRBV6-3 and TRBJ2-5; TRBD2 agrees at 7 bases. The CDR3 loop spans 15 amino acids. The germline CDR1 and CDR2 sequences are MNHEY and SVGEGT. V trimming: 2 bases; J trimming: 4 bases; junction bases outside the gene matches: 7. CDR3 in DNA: TGTGCCAGCAGTTACGACCGGAGCGGGGCAGAGACCCAGTACTTC. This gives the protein CASSYDRSGAETQYF.

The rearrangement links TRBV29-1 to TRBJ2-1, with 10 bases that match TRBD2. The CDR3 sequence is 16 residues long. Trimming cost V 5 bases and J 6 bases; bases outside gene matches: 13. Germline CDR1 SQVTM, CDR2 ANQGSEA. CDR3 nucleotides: TGCAGCGTTAGGGTTACAGCGGGAGGGCGGGGCAATGAGCAGTTCTTC. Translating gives CSVRVTAGGRGNEQFF.

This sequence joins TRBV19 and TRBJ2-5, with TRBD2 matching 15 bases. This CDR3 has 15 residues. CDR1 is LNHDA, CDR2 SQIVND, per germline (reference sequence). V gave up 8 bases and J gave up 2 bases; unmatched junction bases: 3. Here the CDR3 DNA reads TGTGCCAGTGGTGGACTAGCGGGAGGGCAAGAGACCCAGTACTTC. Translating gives CASGGLAGGQETQYF.

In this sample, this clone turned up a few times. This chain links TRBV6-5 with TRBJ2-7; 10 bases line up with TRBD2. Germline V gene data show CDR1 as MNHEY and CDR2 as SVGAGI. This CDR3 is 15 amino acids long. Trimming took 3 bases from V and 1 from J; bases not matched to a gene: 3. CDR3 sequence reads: CASSYGTSESYEQYF. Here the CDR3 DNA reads TGTGCCAGCAGTTATGGGACTAGCGAATCCTACGAGCAGTACTTC.

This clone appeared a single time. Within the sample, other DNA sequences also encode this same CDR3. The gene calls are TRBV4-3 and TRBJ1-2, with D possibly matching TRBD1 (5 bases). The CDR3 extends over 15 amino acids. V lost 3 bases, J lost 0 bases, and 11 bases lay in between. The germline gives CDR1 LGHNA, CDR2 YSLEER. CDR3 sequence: CASSQDGGANYGYTF. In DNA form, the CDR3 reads TGCGCCAGCAGCCAGGATGGGGGGGCTAACTATGGCTACACCTTC.

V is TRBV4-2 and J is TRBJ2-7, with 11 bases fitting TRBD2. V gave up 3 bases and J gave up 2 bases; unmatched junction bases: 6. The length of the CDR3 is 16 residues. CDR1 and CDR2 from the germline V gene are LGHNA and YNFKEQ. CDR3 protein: CASSQVAGGRTYEQYF. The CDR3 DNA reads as TGTGCCAGCAGCCAGGTAGCGGGGGGGAGGACCTACGAGCAGTACTTC.

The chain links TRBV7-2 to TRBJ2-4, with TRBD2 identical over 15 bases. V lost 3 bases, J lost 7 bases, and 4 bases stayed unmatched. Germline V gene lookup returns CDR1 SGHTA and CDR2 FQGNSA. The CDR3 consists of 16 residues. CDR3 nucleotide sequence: TGTGCCAGCAGCTTTGGACTAGCGGGAGGGACCAACATTCAGTACTTC. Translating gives CASSFGLAGGTNIQYF.

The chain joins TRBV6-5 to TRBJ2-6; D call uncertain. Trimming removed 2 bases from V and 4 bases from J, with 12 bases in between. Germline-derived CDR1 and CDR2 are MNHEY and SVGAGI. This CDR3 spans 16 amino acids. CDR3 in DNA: TGTGCCAGCAGTTACAGACGGGTAGGAGGGGCCAACGTCCTGACTTTC. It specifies CASSYRRVGGANVLTF.

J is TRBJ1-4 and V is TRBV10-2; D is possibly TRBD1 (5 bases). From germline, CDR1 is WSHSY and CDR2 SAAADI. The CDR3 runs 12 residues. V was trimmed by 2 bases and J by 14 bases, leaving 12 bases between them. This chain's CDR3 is CASSEPGGVLFF. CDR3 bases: TGCGCCAGCAGTGAGCCAGGAGGGGTGCTGTTTTTT.